Listed below are T cell receptor beta chains from one sample, sequenced in a study of OX40 agonist ivuxolimab in advanced cancers. This table comes from immunoSEQ multiplex PCR, and its TCRdb copy is limited to in-frame clones, with some not included. Of about 83,000 clones listed, over 75% are singletons. This material consisted of CD4+ or CD8+ T cells sorted from blood, taken in a trial of the OX40 agonist ivuxolimab. All receptors derive from an adult with an advanced solid tumor such as melanoma, head and neck, liver or kidney cancer. CDR3s include the opening cysteine and the closing phenylalanine or tryptophan. The order of the fields is clone size, CDR3 length, D gene, V gene, J gene, CDR3 DNA, CDR3 protein. A D gene is named only where the DNA matches it firmly. The size entry is marked missing in some rows and otherwise reads once, few, many or a size class.

-	15	-	TRBV19	TRBJ2-7	TGTGCCAGTAGTATGTGGGGGGTTGGATCCTACGAGCAGTACTTC	CASSMWGVGSYEQYF
-	13	TRBD1	TRBV6-1	TRBJ2-2	TGTGCCAGCAGGACAGGGGGAACCGGGGAGCTGTTTTTT	CASRTGGTGELFF
-	14	-	TRBV6-6	TRBJ2-7	TGTGCCAGCAGTAAGGACGATCGATTCTACGAGCAGTACTTC	CASSKDDRFYEQYF
-	15	TRBD1	TRBV6-5	TRBJ1-4	TGTGCCAGCAGGGGACAGGGGGCGGCTAATGAAAAACTGTTTTTT	CASRGQGAANEKLFF
few	16	-	TRBV5-8	TRBJ2-7	TGTGCCAGCAGCTCCGCCGGGACGAAGGACCCCTACGAGCAGTACTTC	CASSSAGTKDPYEQYF
-	17	TRBD1	TRBV2	TRBJ2-1	TGTGCCAGCAGTGAACCCACACGAACAGGGGGGAGGAATGAGCAGTTCTTC	CASSEPTRTGGRNEQFF
few	15	TRBD1	TRBV6-6	TRBJ2-1	TGTGCCAGCGGATCCCCGGGACAGCCCTACAATGAGCAGTTCTTC	CASGSPGQPYNEQFF
-	14	TRBD2	TRBV10-2	TRBJ2-5	TGCGCCAGCAGTGTGGGACTAGCACAAGAGACCCAGTACTTC	CASSVGLAQETQYF
few	15	-	TRBV2	TRBJ1-4	TGTGCCAGCAGTCCCTCTAGGGGCGCAGGGGAAAAACTGTTTTTT	CASSPSRGAGEKLFF
-	14	TRBD2	TRBV5-8	TRBJ2-1	TGTGCCAGCAGCTTGGTACTAGCGGCTAATGAGCAGTTCTTC	CASSLVLAANEQFF
-	15	-	TRBV10-1	TRBJ2-1	TGCGCCAGCAGTGAGAGATCCGGGTTTTACAATGAGCAGTTCTTC	CASSERSGFYNEQFF
-	15	TRBD1	TRBV4-3	TRBJ1-4	TGCGCCAGCAGCCCCGCGGGACAGGGAGATGAAAAACTGTTTTTT	CASSPAGQGDEKLFF
-	14	TRBD2	TRBV9	TRBJ2-3	TGTGCCAGCAGCGCGGGACTAGTCCCAGATACGCAGTATTTT	CASSAGLVPDTQYF
few	13	-	TRBV30	TRBJ2-7	TGTGCCTGGTCGGACGGTGCTTCCTACGAGCAGTACTTC	CAWSDGASYEQYF
-	15	TRBD1	TRBV5-1	TRBJ2-3	TGCGCCAGCAGCTCGACAGGGGTGGTCGGAGATACGCAGTATTTT	CASSSTGVVGDTQYF
-	12	TRBD2	TRBV11-1	TRBJ2-3	TGTGCCAGCAGCCCCCGGGGGGGTACGCAGTATTTT	CASSPRGGTQYF
-	12	-	TRBV9	TRBJ2-2	TGTGCCAGCAGCGCCATTACCGGGGAGCTGTTTTTT	CASSAITGELFF
-	17	TRBD1	TRBV18	TRBJ2-2	TGTGCCAGCTCACCACGTCAGGGGGCGGTAAACACCGGGGAGCTGTTTTTT	CASSPRQGAVNTGELFF
-	12	-	TRBV19	TRBJ1-6	TGTGCCAGTAGTACGCTAGATTCACCCCTCCACTTT	CASSTLDSPLHF
-	12	-	TRBV19	TRBJ2-5	TGTGCCAGTTCGGATTTCCAAGAGACCCAGTACTTC	CASSDFQETQYF
-	16	-	TRBV7-2	TRBJ1-4	TGTGCCAGCAGCTCCGATGGACAGCGAACTAATGAAAAACTGTTTTTT	CASSSDGQRTNEKLFF
once	14	-	TRBV27	TRBJ1-5	TGTGCCAGCAGCCCCCGGGGAGGGGATCAGCCCCAGCATTTT	CASSPRGGDQPQHF
few	15	TRBD2	TRBV2	TRBJ2-1	TGTGCCAGCAAGTTAGCGGGGGGGGCCCACAATGAGCAGTTCTTC	CASKLAGGAHNEQFF
-	16	TRBD1	TRBV30	TRBJ1-6	TGTGCCTGGAATCGACAGGGGATGTCCTATAATTCACCCCTCCACTTT	CAWNRQGMSYNSPLHF
few	13	-	TRBV7-9	TRBJ1-1	TGTGCCAGCACCCTATCGATGGACAGTGAGGCTTTCTTT	CASTLSMDSEAFF
-	14	TRBD1	TRBV7-2	TRBJ2-7	TGTGCCAGCAGCAGCAGGGGGAGCTCCTACGAGCAGTACTTC	CASSSRGSSYEQYF
-	11	-	TRBV30	TRBJ2-3	TGTGCCTGGAGTTTAGCAGATACGCAGTATTTT	CAWSLADTQYF
few	12	-	TRBV5-1	TRBJ2-7	TGCGCCAGCAACAGCGGCTACTACGAGCAGTACTTC	CASNSGYYEQYF
-	14	TRBD1	TRBV5-1	TRBJ1-4	TGCGCCAGCAGCGCTGCCGGACAGGGCGAAAAACTGTTTTTT	CASSAAGQGEKLFF
-	15	-	TRBV5-4	TRBJ2-3	TGTGCCAGCAGCTTGGTGACAGCCCTCACAGATACGCAGTATTTT	CASSLVTALTDTQYF
-	11	-	TRBV29-1	TRBJ1-2	TGCAGCGTTGCCGAGGGAGGCGGCTACACCTTC	CSVAEGGGYTF
-	15	TRBD1	TRBV5-5	TRBJ1-2	TGTGCCAGCAGCTTGGATGCAGGGGGGGCCTATGGCTACACCTTC	CASSLDAGGAYGYTF
once	13	-	TRBV7-9	TRBJ1-1	TGTGCCAGCAGCTCAAGTGCTAACACTGAAGCTTTCTTT	CASSSSANTEAFF
-	15	-	TRBV10-3	TRBJ2-7	TGTGCCATCAGTGGGGGGGCAGCAAAGTCCTACGAGCAGTACTTC	CAISGGAAKSYEQYF
-	14	-	TRBV5-1	TRBJ1-1	TGCGCCAGCACGGAATCGAGCATGAACACTGAAGCTTTCTTT	CASTESSMNTEAFF
-	13	-	TRBV7-9	TRBJ1-1	TGTGCCAGCAGCATAGGGGGGGACACTGAAGCTTTCTTT	CASSIGGDTEAFF
-	15	TRBD1	TRBV6-6	TRBJ1-5	TGTGCCAGCAGTTTAGGACAGGGTTACAATCAGCCCCAGCATTTT	CASSLGQGYNQPQHF
-	13	-	TRBV19	TRBJ1-1	TGTGCCAGTAGTATCTACGAGAACACTGAAGCTTTCTTT	CASSIYENTEAFF
-	14	TRBD1	TRBV13	TRBJ2-7	TGTGCCAGCAGCTTGGGCGACAGGGGGTACGAGCAGTACTTC	CASSLGDRGYEQYF
-	17	-	TRBV9	TRBJ2-1	TGTGCCAGCAGCGTAGGTCTTAGGGGGGCGACCTACAATGAGCAGTTCTTC	CASSVGLRGATYNEQFF
-	16	-	TRBV7-9	TRBJ2-7	TGTGCCAGCAGCCCTAGGCTTATGGGGGGACCCTACGAGCAGTACTTC	CASSPRLMGGPYEQYF
-	16	-	TRBV9	TRBJ1-6	TGTGCCAGCAAACCCGGGACCCCCGCGGGGAATTCACCCCTCCACTTT	CASKPGTPAGNSPLHF
-	16	-	TRBV6-4	TRBJ1-5	TGTGCCACCAACCGGGGGAGGGTCCTTCTTCATCAGCCCCAGCATTTT	CATNRGRVLLHQPQHF
-	18	TRBD2	TRBV4-2	TRBJ2-5	TGTGCCAGCAGCCAAGCGGGCGGGACTAGCGGGGGGCAAGAGACCCAGTACTTC	CASSQAGGTSGGQETQYF
-	16	TRBD2	TRBV18	TRBJ2-5	TGTGCCAGCTCACCACAGCGGGGGGGGAACCAAGAGACCCAGTACTTC	CASSPQRGGNQETQYF
-	14	-	TRBV7-8	TRBJ1-6	TGTGCCAGCAAGGGGGGGGTGGTTAATTCACCCCTCCACTTT	CASKGGVVNSPLHF
-	15	-	TRBV21-1	TRBJ1-4	TGTGCCAGCAGCAAAGTCAGGGGGAGGGAAGAAAAACTGTTTTTT	CASSKVRGREEKLFF
-	14	TRBD1	TRBV14	TRBJ2-1	TGTGCCAGCAGTCCACGGACAGGGGTCAATGAGCAGTTCTTC	CASSPRTGVNEQFF
-	14	-	TRBV7-9	TRBJ1-5	TGTGCCAGCAGCTTCGGGGAAAGCAATCAGCCCCAGCATTTT	CASSFGESNQPQHF
-	15	TRBD2	TRBV2	TRBJ2-1	TGTGCCAGCAGGACTTCTAGCGGGGGCTACAATGAGCAGTTCTTC	CASRTSSGGYNEQFF
-	15	-	TRBV6-5	TRBJ2-3	TGTGCCAGCAGTTACTCCAGTCAGAGCACAGATACGCAGTATTTT	CASSYSSQSTDTQYF
once	13	-	TRBV10-3	TRBJ1-3	TGTGCCATCAGCATGGGCCCTGGAAACACCATATATTTT	CAISMGPGNTIYF
-	16	-	TRBV7-3	TRBJ1-2	TGTGCCAGCAGCGAAGGGACGCGCTTCTCTAACTATGGCTACACCTTC	CASSEGTRFSNYGYTF